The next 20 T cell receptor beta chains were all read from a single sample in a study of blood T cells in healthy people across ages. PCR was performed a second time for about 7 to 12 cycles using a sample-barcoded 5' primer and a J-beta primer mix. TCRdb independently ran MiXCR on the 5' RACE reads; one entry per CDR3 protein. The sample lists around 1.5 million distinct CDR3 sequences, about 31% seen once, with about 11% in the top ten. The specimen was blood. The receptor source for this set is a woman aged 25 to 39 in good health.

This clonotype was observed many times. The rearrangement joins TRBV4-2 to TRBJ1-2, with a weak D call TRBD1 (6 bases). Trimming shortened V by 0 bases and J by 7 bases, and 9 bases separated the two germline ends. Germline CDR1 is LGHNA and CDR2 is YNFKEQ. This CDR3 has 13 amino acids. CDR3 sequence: CASSQDEGGGYTF. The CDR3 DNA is TGTGCCAGCAGCCAAGATGAGGGGGGTGGCTACACCTTC.

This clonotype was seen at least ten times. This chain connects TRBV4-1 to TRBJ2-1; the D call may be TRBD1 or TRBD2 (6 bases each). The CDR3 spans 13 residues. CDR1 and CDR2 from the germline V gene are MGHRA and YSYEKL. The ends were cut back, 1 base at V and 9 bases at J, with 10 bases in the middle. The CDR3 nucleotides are TGCGCCAGCAGCCAAGTGGGGGGCCGTGAGCAGTTCTTC. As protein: CASSQVGGREQFF.

The CDR3 nucleotides read TGTGCCACCAGCAGGCCCTCAGGGGGCTTCACTGAAGCTTTCTTT. Its translation is CATSRPSGGFTEAFF. V is TRBV15 and J is TRBJ1-1, with TRBD1 identical over 8 bases. Per the germline V gene, CDR1 is LNHNV and CDR2 is YYDKDF (reference sequence). CDR3 length: 15 amino acids. Trimming removed 3 bases from V and 4 bases from J; junction bases left unmatched: 7.

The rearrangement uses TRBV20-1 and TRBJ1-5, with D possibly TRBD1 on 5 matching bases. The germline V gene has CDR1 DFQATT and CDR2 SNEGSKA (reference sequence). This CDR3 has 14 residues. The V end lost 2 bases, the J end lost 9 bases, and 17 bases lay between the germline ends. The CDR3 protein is CSARIVTAAGPQHF. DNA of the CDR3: TGCAGTGCTAGAATCGTGACAGCAGCTGGGCCCCAGCATTTT.

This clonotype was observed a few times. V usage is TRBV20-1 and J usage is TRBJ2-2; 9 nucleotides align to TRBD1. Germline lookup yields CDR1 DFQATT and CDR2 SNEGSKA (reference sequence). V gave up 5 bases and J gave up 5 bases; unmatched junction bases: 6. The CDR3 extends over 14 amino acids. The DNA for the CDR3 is TGCAGTGCTTGGGACAGGGCACGGACCGGGGAGCTGTTTTTT. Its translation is CSAWDRARTGELFF.

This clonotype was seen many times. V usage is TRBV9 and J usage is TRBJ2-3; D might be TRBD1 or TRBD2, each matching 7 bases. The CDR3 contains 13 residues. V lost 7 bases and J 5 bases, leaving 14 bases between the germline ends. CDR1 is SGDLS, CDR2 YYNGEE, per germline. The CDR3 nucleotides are TGTGCCAGCGGAGCAGGGGGGGGAGATACGCAGTATTTT. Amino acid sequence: CASGAGGGDTQYF.

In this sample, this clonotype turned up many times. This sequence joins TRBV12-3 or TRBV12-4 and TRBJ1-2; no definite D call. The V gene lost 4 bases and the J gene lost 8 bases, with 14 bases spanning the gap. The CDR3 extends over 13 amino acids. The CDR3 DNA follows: TGTGCCAGCAGTTCAGTGGCGGGAGGAGGCTACACCTTC. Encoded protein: CASSSVAGGGYTF.

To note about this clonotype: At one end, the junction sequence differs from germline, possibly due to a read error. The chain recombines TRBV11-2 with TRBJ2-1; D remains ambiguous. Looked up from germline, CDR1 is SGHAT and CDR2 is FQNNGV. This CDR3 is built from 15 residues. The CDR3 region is CASSFQTSSCNEQFF. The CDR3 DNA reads TGTGCCAGCAGCTTTCAGACGAGCTCCTGCAATGAGCAGTTCTTC.

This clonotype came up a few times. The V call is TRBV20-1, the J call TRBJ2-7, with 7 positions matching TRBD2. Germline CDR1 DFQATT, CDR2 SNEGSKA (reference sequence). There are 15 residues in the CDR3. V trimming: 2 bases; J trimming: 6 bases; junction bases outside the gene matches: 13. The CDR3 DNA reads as TGCAGTGCTAGACCGGGACTACGGCAGCTGAGCGAGCAGTACTTC. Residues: CSARPGLRQLSEQYF.

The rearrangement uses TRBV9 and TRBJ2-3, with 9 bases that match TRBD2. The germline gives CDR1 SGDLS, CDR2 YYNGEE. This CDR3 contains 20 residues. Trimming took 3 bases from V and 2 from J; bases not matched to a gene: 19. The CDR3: CASSEPVSGRTGDHTDTQYF. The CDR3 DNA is TGTGCCAGCAGCGAACCGGTTAGCGGGAGAACGGGGGATCACACAGATACGCAGTATTTT.

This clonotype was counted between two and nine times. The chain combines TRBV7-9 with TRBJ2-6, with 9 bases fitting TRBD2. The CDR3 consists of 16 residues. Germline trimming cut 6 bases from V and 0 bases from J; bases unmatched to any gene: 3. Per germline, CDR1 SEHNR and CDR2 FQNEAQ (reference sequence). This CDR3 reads CASSFSGGSGANVLTF. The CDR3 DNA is TGTGCCAGCAGTTTTAGCGGGGGCTCTGGGGCCAACGTCCTGACTTTC. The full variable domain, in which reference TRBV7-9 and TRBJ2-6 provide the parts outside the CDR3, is DTGVSQNPRHKITKRGQNVTFRCDPISEHNRLYWYRQTLGQGPEFLTYFQNEAQLEKSRLLSDRFSAERPKGSFSTLEIQRTEQGDSAMYLCASSFSGGSGANVLTFGAGSRLTVL.

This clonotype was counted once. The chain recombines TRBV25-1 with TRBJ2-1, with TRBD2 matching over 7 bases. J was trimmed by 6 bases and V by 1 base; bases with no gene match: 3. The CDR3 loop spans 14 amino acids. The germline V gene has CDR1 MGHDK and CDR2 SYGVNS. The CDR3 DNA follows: TGTGCCAGCAGTGAATGGGGGGGGGTCAATGAGCAGTTCTTC. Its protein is CASSEWGGVNEQFF.

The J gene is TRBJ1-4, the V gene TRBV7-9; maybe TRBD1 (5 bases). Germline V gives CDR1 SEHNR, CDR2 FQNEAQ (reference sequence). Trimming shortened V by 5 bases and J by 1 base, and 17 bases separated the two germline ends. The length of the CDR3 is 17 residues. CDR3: CASSPPEGRKTNEKLFF. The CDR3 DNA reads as TGTGCCAGCAGCCCGCCAGAGGGGCGGAAAACTAATGAAAAACTGTTTTTT.

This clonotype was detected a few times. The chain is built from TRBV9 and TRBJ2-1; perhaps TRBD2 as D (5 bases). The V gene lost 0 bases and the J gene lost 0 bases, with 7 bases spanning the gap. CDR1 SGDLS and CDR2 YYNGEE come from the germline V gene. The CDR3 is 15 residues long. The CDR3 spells CASSVEGVSYNEQFF. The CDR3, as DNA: TGTGCCAGCAGCGTAGAGGGAGTCTCCTACAATGAGCAGTTCTTC.

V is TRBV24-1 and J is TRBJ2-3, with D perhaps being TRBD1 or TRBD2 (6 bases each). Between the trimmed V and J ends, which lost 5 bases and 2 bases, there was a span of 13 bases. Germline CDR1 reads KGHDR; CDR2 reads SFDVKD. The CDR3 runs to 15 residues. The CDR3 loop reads CATSGLGGVTDTQYF. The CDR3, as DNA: TGTGCCACCAGTGGCCTCGGGGGCGTCACAGATACGCAGTATTTT.

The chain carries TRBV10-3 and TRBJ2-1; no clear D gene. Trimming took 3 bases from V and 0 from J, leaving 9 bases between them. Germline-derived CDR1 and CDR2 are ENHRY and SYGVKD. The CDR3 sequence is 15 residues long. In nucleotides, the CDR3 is TGTGCCATCAGTGACGGCGCGGTCTCCTACAATGAGCAGTTCTTC. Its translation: CAISDGAVSYNEQFF.

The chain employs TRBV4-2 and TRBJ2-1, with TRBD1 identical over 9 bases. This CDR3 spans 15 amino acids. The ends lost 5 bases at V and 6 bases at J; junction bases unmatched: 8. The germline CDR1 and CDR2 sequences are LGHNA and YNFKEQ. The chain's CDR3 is CASSNRDREGNEQFF. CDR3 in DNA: TGTGCCAGCAGCAACCGGGACAGGGAGGGCAATGAGCAGTTCTTC.

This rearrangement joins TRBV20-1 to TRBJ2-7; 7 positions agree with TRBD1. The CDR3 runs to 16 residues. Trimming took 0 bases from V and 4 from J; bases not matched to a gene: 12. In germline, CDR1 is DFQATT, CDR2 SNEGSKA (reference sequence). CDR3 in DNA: TGCAGTGCTAGAGATGGCCAGGGGGTACTTAGGTACGAGCAGTACTTC. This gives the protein CSARDGQGVLRYEQYF.

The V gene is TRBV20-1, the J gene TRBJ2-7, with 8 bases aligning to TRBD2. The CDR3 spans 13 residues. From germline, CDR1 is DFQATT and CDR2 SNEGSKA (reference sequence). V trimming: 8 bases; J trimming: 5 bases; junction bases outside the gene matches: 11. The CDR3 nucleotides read TGCAGTCAAAAAAGCGGGAGAATAGACGAGCAGTACTTC. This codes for CSQKSGRIDEQYF.

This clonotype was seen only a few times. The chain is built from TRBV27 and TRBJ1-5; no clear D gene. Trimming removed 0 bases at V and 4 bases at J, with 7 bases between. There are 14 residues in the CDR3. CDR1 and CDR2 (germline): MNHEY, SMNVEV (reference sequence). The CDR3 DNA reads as TGTGCCAGCAGTTTATCGTCCCCAAATCAGCCCCAGCATTTT. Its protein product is CASSLSSPNQPQHF.